These T cell receptor beta chains were read from a single sample in a study of blood T cell repertoires in COVID-19. The data were produced by immunoSEQ multiplex PCR, yet TCRdb's version contains in-frame clones alone and is incomplete. This table has 400,000 to 550,000 clones, 70% to 90% appearing once. Sequencing was performed on PBMCs or T cells enriched from blood (not recorded which). The receptors were sampled from a young woman with acute COVID-19. The CDR3 runs from the conserved cysteine through the conserved F or W. D genes are given only for firm matches. Clone size, where shown, is once, few, many, or a class for clones that have expanded.

V	J	size	D	CDR3	DNA
TRBV29-1	TRBJ2-2	.	TRBD1	CSVDRGTTNTGELFF	TGCAGCGTAGACAGGGGGACCACGAACACCGGGGAGCTGTTTTTT
TRBV5-1	TRBJ1-2	.	TRBD1	CASSLIGTGDDGYTF	TGCGCCAGCAGCTTAATAGGGACAGGCGATGATGGCTACACCTTC
TRBV5-6	TRBJ1-6	.	.	CASSTTGRLHF	TGTGCCAGCAGTACGACAGGTCGCCTCCACTTT
TRBV19	TRBJ1-1	.	.	CASSRRGDLNTEAFF	TGTGCCAGTAGTCGCCGGGGGGATTTGAACACTGAAGCTTTCTTT
TRBV7-3	TRBJ1-1	.	.	CASSLNGDTEAFF	TGTGCCAGCAGCTTAAACGGGGACACTGAAGCTTTCTTT
TRBV28	TRBJ2-1	.	.	CASNQEAGHYYNEQFF	TGTGCCAGCAACCAAGAGGCGGGTCACTACTACAATGAGCAGTTCTTC
TRBV15	TRBJ2-5	.	TRBD2	CATSRDRTSVFFDF	TGTGCCACCAGCAGAGATCGGACTAGCGTTTTTTTCGACTTC
TRBV21-1	TRBJ1-6	.	.	CASSPLRGQGVLPLHF	TGTGCCAGCAGCCCGCTTAGGGGACAGGGAGTCCTCCCCCTCCACTTT
TRBV7-3	TRBJ2-1	once	.	CASSLNSAQYNEQFF	TGTGCCAGCAGCTTAAACTCAGCGCAATACAATGAGCAGTTCTTC
TRBV7-9	TRBJ2-7	.	TRBD1	CASSLVRDSGQGYEQYF	TGTGCCAGCAGCTTAGTCCGGGACAGTGGGCAGGGTTACGAGCAGTACTTC
TRBV7-2	TRBJ2-1	.	TRBD2	CASSFRGEFNEQFF	TGTGCCAGCAGCTTTCGGGGGGAGTTCAATGAGCAGTTCTTC
TRBV10-2	TRBJ2-7	.	TRBD1	CASKEHRGAYEQYF	TGCGCCAGCAAGGAGCACAGGGGAGCCTACGAGCAGTACTTC
TRBV3-1/TRBV3-2	TRBJ2-3	.	TRBD2	CASSPPPGGTDTQYF	TGTGCCAGCAGCCCCCCTCCGGGGGGGACAGATACGCAGTATTTT
TRBV7-9	TRBJ1-2	.	.	CASSLAEDYGYTF	TGTGCCAGCAGCTTAGCTGAGGACTATGGCTACACCTTC
TRBV24-1	TRBJ2-3	.	TRBD2	CATSDSGSGGPGTDTQYF	TGTGCCACCAGTGATTCGGGTAGCGGGGGGCCGGGCACAGATACGCAGTATTTT
TRBV5-8	TRBJ1-2	.	TRBD1	CASSWLGGTGNYGYTF	TGTGCCAGCAGCTGGCTTGGCGGGACAGGAAACTATGGCTACACCTTC
TRBV13	TRBJ2-7	once	TRBD2	CASSLTSGYEQYF	TGTGCCAGCAGCTTGACTAGCGGCTACGAGCAGTACTTC
TRBV12-3/TRBV12-4	TRBJ1-6	.	.	CASSFAGSPLHF	TGTGCCAGCAGTTTCGCAGGTTCACCCCTCCACTTT
TRBV19	TRBJ1-5	.	TRBD1	CASFPRTGVNQPQHF	TGTGCCAGTTTTCCCAGGACAGGGGTAAATCAGCCCCAGCATTTT
TRBV6-4	TRBJ1-2	.	.	CASSATGSHGYTF	TGTGCCAGCAGTGCTACGGGAAGCCATGGCTACACCTTC
TRBV2	TRBJ1-2	many	TRBD1	CARTGGELGYTF	TGTGCCAGAACAGGGGGCGAATTGGGCTACACCTTC
TRBV30	TRBJ1-2	.	.	CAWSAQGQTGYTF	TGTGCCTGGAGCGCCCAAGGACAGACCGGCTACACCTTC
TRBV9	TRBJ1-1	.	.	CASSVAGLGTEAFF	TGTGCCAGCAGCGTCGCAGGGTTGGGCACTGAAGCTTTCTTT
TRBV10-3	TRBJ1-2	.	TRBD1	CAITQGAGDGYTF	TGTGCCATCACACAGGGGGCCGGGGATGGCTACACCTTC
TRBV9	TRBJ1-2	.	.	CASSVGPGTNYGYTF	TGTGCCAGCAGCGTAGGCCCAGGGACAAACTATGGCTACACCTTC
TRBV7-9	TRBJ1-1	few	.	CASSRSKTGVNTEAFF	TGTGCCAGCAGCCGTAGCAAGACCGGAGTGAACACTGAAGCTTTCTTT
TRBV5-6	TRBJ2-1	.	.	CASSGHEQFF	TGTGCCAGCAGTGGCCATGAGCAGTTCTTC
TRBV18	TRBJ2-7	.	.	CASSTTRELYYEQYF	TGTGCCAGCTCAACTACCAGGGAATTGTACTACGAGCAGTACTTC
TRBV30	TRBJ2-3	.	TRBD2	CAWSPRSGLAGVIDTQYF	TGTGCCTGGAGTCCAAGAAGTGGACTAGCGGGAGTGATCGATACGCAGTATTTT
TRBV18	TRBJ1-2	.	TRBD1	CASSPGQGHGYTF	TGTGCCAGCTCACCGGGACAGGGCCATGGCTACACCTTC
TRBV5-1	TRBJ1-2	.	.	CASSFNPQANYGYTF	TGCGCCAGCAGCTTTAACCCACAAGCTAACTATGGCTACACCTTC
TRBV27	TRBJ1-2	.	.	CASSLTGKSGYTF	TGTGCCAGCAGTTTAACGGGGAAAAGTGGCTACACCTTC
TRBV27	TRBJ2-1	few	TRBD1	CASSITGTVHSYNEQFF	TGTGCCAGCAGTATTACCGGGACAGTCCACTCCTACAATGAGCAGTTCTTC
TRBV3-1/TRBV3-2	TRBJ1-1	.	TRBD1	CASSHGDRVPEAFF	TGTGCCAGCAGCCATGGAGACAGGGTCCCTGAAGCTTTCTTT
TRBV5-1	TRBJ1-2	.	.	CASSLAAGAYGYTF	TGCGCCAGCAGCTTGGCGGCAGGGGCATATGGCTACACCTTC
TRBV30	TRBJ1-4	.	.	CACQFATNEKLFF	TGTGCCTGTCAGTTTGCAACTAATGAAAAACTGTTTTTT
TRBV9	TRBJ2-2	few	.	CASSVASAGELFF	TGTGCCAGCAGCGTAGCGTCAGCCGGGGAGCTGTTTTTT
TRBV27	TRBJ2-5	.	.	CASRSVLEGETQYF	TGTGCCAGCAGATCCGTTCTAGAGGGAGAGACCCAGTACTTC
TRBV9	TRBJ2-1	once	TRBD2	CASSVEASGGDEQFF	TGTGCCAGCAGCGTAGAGGCTAGCGGGGGGGATGAGCAGTTCTTC